Reported below is one T cell receptor beta chain. This clonotype was found many times. Its antigen remains unidentified. No quality values exist for individual bases; no much larger clone is one base distant. The treatment or condition label corresponds to: allogeneic hematopoietic cell transplantation with graft depleted of TCRalphabeta T cells and CD19 B cells. The children who served as transplant recipients had been given grafts of TCRalphabeta/CD19-depleted allogeneic hematopoietic cells. This record belongs to a study of T-cell reconstitution after alpha-beta-depleted transplantation in children (dated by TCRdb to the mid-2010s). About the study as a whole: The study quantitatively tracked T-cell immune reconstitution after TCRalphabeta/CD19-depleted allogeneic hematopoietic cell transplantation in children using TCR repertoire profiling. Study-level results and caveats: Over subsequent months, a decline in hyperexpanded clone frequencies was noted, and after one year, T-cell counts and TCRbeta diversity were mostly ascribed to newly produced T cells. About two months after transplant, the apparently early recovery of alphabetaT-cell counts reportedly depended on just several hundred clones that had expanded rapidly and came from non-depleted graft cells. The high TCRbeta diversity at day 60 in some patients was ascribed to recipient T cells and intrathymic progenitors that had survived conditioning.

Receptor libraries were prepared by PCR. TCRdb shows the sequencer as Illumina HiSeq 2500. TCR libraries were prepared with molecular barcoding, using unique molecular identifiers to normalize TCRbeta repertoire quantification. Using fastp at Q25 and MiXCR, TCRdb reprocessed the public reads and kept productive beta chains. Records with the same CDR3 protein are collapsed into one entry carrying the most frequent genes and DNA. In all, the sample holds tens of thousands of distinct CDR3 sequences, and roughly 4.5% of those were seen once. The top ten hold approximately 19% of the sample. The V end loses 1 base and the J end loses 1 base, and a stretch of 13 bases separates them. The CDR3 runs 15 amino acids, cysteine and phenylalanine included. Left in the record is the CDR3 DNA by itself, 45 bases read in frame from the first base. The CDR1 and CDR2 encoded by the germline V gene (reference sequence) are DFQATT and SNEGSKA.

The TCR was taken from a boy under two years old who had a stem cell transplant for acute myeloid leukemia, so the T cells may come from the graft donor. This sample comprised PBMCs, mostly from graft donor cells, obtained 180 days after TCRalphabeta/CD19-depleted stem cell transplant. The rearrangement combines TRBV20-1 with TRBJ1-1; no D segment can be confidently identified. The CDR3 reads as follows: CSARGPQHPNTEAFF. The DNA reads as follows: TGCAGTGCTAGAGGACCACAGCATCCGAACACTGAAGCTTTCTTT.